The 19 T cell receptor beta chains listed next were all sequenced from one sample in a study of breast tumors, draining lymph nodes, adjacent tissues. Axillary draining lymph nodes of breast cancer patients supplied the node samples. TCRdb processed the multiplex PCR reads anew with MiXCR; each CDR3 protein has one entry. The data show 130,000 or so distinct CDR3 sequences, 30% to 35% seen once. The sequenced material came from axillary lymph node tissue. The receptors derive from a female donor with breast cancer. Some clones in this sample may be carry-over from other donors' samples.

Turning to this clonotype: One junction end does not reproduce the germline sequence, and a read error may be involved. J is TRBJ2-2 and V is TRBV6-2 or TRBV6-3, with D hard to call. The CDR3 length is 14 residues. CDR1 and CDR2 (germline): MNHEY, SVGEGT. Here the CDR3 reads CASSPNSYTRELFF. CDR3 DNA: TGTGCCAGCAGCCCTAATAGTTACACCCGGGAGCTGTTTTTT.

This clonotype was detected many times. The chain links TRBV20-1 to TRBJ2-3; 11 bases match TRBD2. In germline, CDR1 is DFQATT, CDR2 SNEGSKA (reference sequence). The CDR3 runs to 13 residues. CDR3 sequence reads: CSIAGGTADTQYF. The CDR3 DNA sequence: TGCTCAATAGCGGGGGGGACGGCAGATACGCAGTATTTT.

There are a few counts of this clonotype. V and J are TRBV12-3 or TRBV12-4 and TRBJ2-5, with 8 bases that match TRBD2. J was trimmed by 5 bases and V by 3 bases; bases with no gene match: 11. The CDR3 consists of 16 residues. In DNA, the CDR3 is TGTGCCAGCAGTTTCTTGGGCGGGGGGCCCCCGGAGACCCAGTACTTC. It is translated as CASSFLGGGPPETQYF.

This clonotype was seen at least ten times. J is TRBJ2-5 and V is TRBV5-1; D is perhaps TRBD1 or TRBD2 (5 bases each). V was trimmed by 4 bases and J by 1 base, leaving 14 bases between them. The CDR3 sequence is 15 residues long. CDR1 and CDR2 from the germline V gene are SGHRS and YFSETQ. The CDR3 nucleotides are TGCGCCAGCAGCGCGAGGCCCGGGGCCCAAGAGACCCAGTACTTC. It yields the protein CASSARPGAQETQYF.

This clonotype is a singleton in its sample. A much larger clone lies one base from this, so it may be a read error. This chain joins TRBV20-1 and TRBJ1-2; D is undetermined. Germline V gives CDR1 DFQATT, CDR2 SNEGSKA (reference sequence). This CDR3 has 9 amino acids. DNA for the CDR3: TGCAGTGCTAACTATGGCTACCCCTTC. As protein: CSANYGYPF.

This clonotype was recorded at least ten times. This sequence joins TRBV6-5 and TRBJ2-5; 14 bases fit TRBD2. CDR3 length: 17 amino acids. Germline lookup yields CDR1 MNHEY and CDR2 SVGAGI. Trimming removed 5 bases from V and 4 bases from J; junction bases left unmatched: 9. The CDR3 nucleotides read TGTGCCAGCAGTCCCGGACTAGCGGGGGGCTCGAGAGAGACCCAGTACTTC. Translating gives CASSPGLAGGSRETQYF.

This clonotype was found many times. This chain joins TRBV6-5 and TRBJ1-6, with TRBD1 matching over 8 bases. Per germline, CDR1 MNHEY and CDR2 SVGAGI. CDR3 length: 18 residues. J was trimmed by 7 bases and V by 2 bases; bases with no gene match: 13. The CDR3 sequence is CASSYSRQGITSNSPLHF. The CDR3 coding sequence is TGTGCCAGCAGTTACAGCAGACAGGGGATCACCTCGAATTCACCCCTCCACTTT.

The sample holds many counts of this clonotype. The DNA of the CDR3 is TGTGCCAGCAGCCTCAGAGACAGGGCGTCCTACAATGAGCAGTTCTTC. Protein: CASSLRDRASYNEQFF. The genes are TRBV7-9 and TRBJ2-1; 7 bases match TRBD1. CDR1 is SEHNR and CDR2 is FQNEAQ in the germline V gene (reference sequence). CDR3 length: 16 amino acids. V gave up 5 bases and J gave up 1 base; unmatched junction bases: 8.

Concerning this clonotype itself: A junction boundary mismatches the germline segment, possibly from a read error. This chain connects TRBV15 to TRBJ2-1; either TRBD1 or TRBD2 may fit D (6 bases each). This CDR3 has 13 residues. Germline CDR1 and CDR2: LNHNV and YYDKDF (reference sequence). Written as DNA, the CDR3 is TGTGCCCCCCCGGGGGCTAGCCTTTGTGAGCAGTTTTTC. It encodes CAPPGASLCEQFF.

Note on this clonotype: Just one base apart from a much larger clone, this may be a read error. This rearrangement joins TRBV3-1 to TRBJ2-1, with D possibly matching TRBD1 (5 bases). The CDR3 sequence is 14 residues long. Per germline, CDR1 LGHDT and CDR2 YNNKEL (reference sequence). In DNA, the CDR3 is TGTGCCAGCAGCCAAGGGTGGGGCGACAATGAGCAGTCCTTC. Translating gives CASSQGWGDNEQSF.

There are many counts of this clonotype. The chain couples TRBV19 to TRBJ2-2, with D maybe TRBD2 (7 bases). V lost 6 bases and J lost 2, with 10 bases in between. This CDR3 comprises 14 residues. Germline V gene data show CDR1 as LNHDA and CDR2 as SQIVND (reference sequence). In nucleotides, the CDR3 is TGTGCCAGTAGCGGGGGGCCCAACACCGGGGAGCTGTTTTTT. Translation: CASSGGPNTGELFF.

The J gene is TRBJ1-2, the V gene TRBV19, with a tentative D call TRBD1 (6 bases). The CDR3 runs to 14 residues. Germline V gene lookup returns CDR1 LNHDA and CDR2 SQIVND (reference sequence). The CDR3 bases are TGTACTAGTACCCCCCAGGGACAACCCTATGGCTACACCTTC. This gives the protein CTSTPQGQPYGYTF.

The chain has TRBV12-3 or TRBV12-4 and TRBJ1-1; no clear D gene. The CDR3 covers 16 residues. V lost 1 base and J 0 bases, leaving 12 bases between the germline ends. The CDR3 nucleotides read TGTGCCAGCAGTTTAGTGGGCAGTTCCATGAACACTGAAGCTTTCTTT. This encodes CASSLVGSSMNTEAFF.

This clonotype was recorded at least ten times. This chain connects TRBV15 to TRBJ1-1; the D is unclear. This CDR3 contains 14 residues. Deletions cut 2 bases from V and 1 base from J, with 8 bases between. Germline loops: CDR1 LNHNV, CDR2 YYDKDF (reference sequence). The CDR3 protein is CATSRQAANTEAFF. As DNA, the CDR3 is TGTGCCACCAGCAGACAAGCCGCGAACACTGAAGCTTTCTTT.

This clonotype was recorded a few times. The rearrangement uses TRBV3-1 and TRBJ2-4; 10 nucleotides match TRBD2. Trimming removed 1 base from V and 4 bases from J; junction bases left unmatched: 1. CDR1 and CDR2 from the germline V gene are LGHDT and YNNKEL (reference sequence). The CDR3 runs to 15 residues. CDR3 amino acids: CASSQGAGGKNIQYF. CDR3 sequence (DNA): TGTGCCAGCAGCCAAGGAGCGGGGGGGAAAAACATTCAGTACTTC.

This clonotype was recorded at least ten times. The CDR3 DNA is TGTGCCACCTCGTCGATCGGGACTAGCAAGGCAGATACGCAGTATTTT. It encodes CATSSIGTSKADTQYF. The chain is built from TRBV7-2 and TRBJ2-3; 9 nucleotides line up with TRBD2. Germline-derived CDR1 and CDR2 are SGHTA and FQGNSA. The trim removed 10 bases at V and 4 bases at J, leaving 15 bases unmatched. The CDR3 contains 16 residues.

In this sample, this clonotype turned up many times. This sequence may be a read error, since a much larger clone differs from it by one base. V usage is TRBV20-1 and J usage is TRBJ1-2; D is ambiguous. This CDR3 region has 14 residues. Germline-derived CDR1 and CDR2 are DFQATT and SNEGSKA (reference sequence). Written as DNA, the CDR3 is TGCAGTGCTAGAGATAACGGTGTCTCCTATGGCTACGCCTTC. Its protein is CSARDNGVSYGYAF.

The chain is built from TRBV20-1 and TRBJ1-4; D is undetermined. V was trimmed by 6 bases and J by 5 bases, leaving 13 bases between them. There are 13 residues in the CDR3. Germline V gene data show CDR1 as DFQATT and CDR2 as SNEGSKA (reference sequence). CDR3 bases: TGCAGTGCCATGCGGGGAAGAAATGAAAAACTGTTTTTT. Translated: CSAMRGRNEKLFF.

This clonotype was observed at least ten times. The chain carries TRBV7-6 and TRBJ1-4; 8 positions agree with TRBD1. Germline CDR1 and CDR2: SGHVS and FNYEAQ. This CDR3 has 14 amino acids. The ends lost 5 bases at V and 7 bases at J; junction bases unmatched: 6. As DNA, the CDR3 is TGTGCCAGCAGCAACGGACAGGGTGCTGAAAAACTGTTTTTT. Its protein is CASSNGQGAEKLFF.